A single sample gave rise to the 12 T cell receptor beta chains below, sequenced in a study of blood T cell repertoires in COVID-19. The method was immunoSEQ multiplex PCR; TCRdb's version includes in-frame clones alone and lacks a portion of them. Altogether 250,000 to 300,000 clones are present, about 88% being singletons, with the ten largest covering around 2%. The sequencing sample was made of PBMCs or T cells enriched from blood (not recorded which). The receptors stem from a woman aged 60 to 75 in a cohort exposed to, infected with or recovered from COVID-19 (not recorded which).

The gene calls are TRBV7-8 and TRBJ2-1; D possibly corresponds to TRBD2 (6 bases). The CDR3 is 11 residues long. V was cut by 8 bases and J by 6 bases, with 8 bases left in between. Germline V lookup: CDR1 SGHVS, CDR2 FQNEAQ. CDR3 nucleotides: TGTGCCAGCGCTAGCGTCAATGAGCAGTTCTTC. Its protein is CASASVNEQFF.

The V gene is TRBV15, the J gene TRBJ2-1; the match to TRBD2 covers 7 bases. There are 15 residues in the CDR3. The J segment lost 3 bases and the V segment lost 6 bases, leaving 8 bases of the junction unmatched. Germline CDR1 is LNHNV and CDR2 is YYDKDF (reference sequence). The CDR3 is CATRNRAGLYNEQFF. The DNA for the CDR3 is TGTGCCACCAGGAACAGAGCGGGACTCTACAATGAGCAGTTCTTC.

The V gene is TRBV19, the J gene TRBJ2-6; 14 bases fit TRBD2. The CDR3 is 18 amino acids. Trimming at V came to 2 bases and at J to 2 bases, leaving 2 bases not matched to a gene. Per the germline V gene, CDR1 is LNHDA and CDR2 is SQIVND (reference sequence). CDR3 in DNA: TGTGCCAGTAGTATAACGGGACTAGCGGGAGCTGGGGCCAACGTCCTGACTTTC. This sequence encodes CASSITGLAGAGANVLTF.

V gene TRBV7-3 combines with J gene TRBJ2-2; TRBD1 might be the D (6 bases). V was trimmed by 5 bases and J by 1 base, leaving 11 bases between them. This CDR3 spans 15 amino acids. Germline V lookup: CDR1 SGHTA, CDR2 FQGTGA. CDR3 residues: CASSEGGRNTGELFF. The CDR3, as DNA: TGTGCCAGCAGCGAAGGGGGTCGGAACACCGGGGAGCTGTTTTTT. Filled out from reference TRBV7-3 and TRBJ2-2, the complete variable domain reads GAGVSQTPSNKVTEKGKYVELRCDPISGHTALYWYRQSLGQGPEFLIYFQGTGAADDSGLPNDRFFAVRPEGSVSTLKIQRTERGDSAVYLCASSEGGRNTGELFFGEGSRLTVL.

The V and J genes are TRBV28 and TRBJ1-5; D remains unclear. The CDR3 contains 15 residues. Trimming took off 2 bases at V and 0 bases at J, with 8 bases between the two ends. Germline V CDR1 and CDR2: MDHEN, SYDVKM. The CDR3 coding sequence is TGTGCCAGCAGTTTACGGGGTAATAGCAATCAGCCCCAGCATTTT. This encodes CASSLRGNSNQPQHF.

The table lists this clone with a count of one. The CDR3 sequence is CASKTNLGQGDEKLFF. In nucleotides, the CDR3 is TGTGCCAGCAAAACTAACTTAGGGCAGGGTGACGAAAAACTGTTTTTT. This sequence joins TRBV6-6 and TRBJ1-4, with a tentative D call TRBD1 (5 bases). This CDR3 is 16 amino acids long. V was trimmed by 7 bases and J by 8 bases, leaving 23 bases between them. Germline V gene data show CDR1 as MNHNY and CDR2 as SVGAGI (reference sequence).

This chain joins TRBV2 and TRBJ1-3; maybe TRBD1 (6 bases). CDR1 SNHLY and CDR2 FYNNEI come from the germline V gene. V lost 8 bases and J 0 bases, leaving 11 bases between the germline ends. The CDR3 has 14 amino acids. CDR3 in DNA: TGTGCCAGCGAGGACAGCGACTCTGGAAACACCATATATTTT. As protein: CASEDSDSGNTIYF.

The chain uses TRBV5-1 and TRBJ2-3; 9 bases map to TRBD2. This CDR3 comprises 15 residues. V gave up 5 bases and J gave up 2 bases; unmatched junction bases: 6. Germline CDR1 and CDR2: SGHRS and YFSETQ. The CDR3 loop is CASRRAGGFTDTQYF. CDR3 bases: TGCGCCAGCAGACGAGCGGGAGGCTTCACAGATACGCAGTATTTT.

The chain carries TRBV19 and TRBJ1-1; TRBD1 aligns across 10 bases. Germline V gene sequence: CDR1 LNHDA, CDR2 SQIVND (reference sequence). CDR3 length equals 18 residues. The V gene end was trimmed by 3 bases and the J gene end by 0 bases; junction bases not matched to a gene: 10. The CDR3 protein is CASSIPSTGGHLNTEAFF. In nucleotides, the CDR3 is TGTGCCAGTAGTATCCCATCGACAGGGGGCCACTTGAACACTGAAGCTTTCTTT.

CDR3 sequence (DNA): TGTGCCAGCAGCTCGGCAGGGGGACTAGCGCGAGCCTACAATGAGCAGTTCTTC. Translated, it gives CASSSAGGLARAYNEQFF. The chain links TRBV7-2 to TRBJ2-1; 10 bases align to TRBD2. This CDR3 is 18 amino acids long. The J segment lost 2 bases and the V segment lost 4 bases, leaving 11 bases of the junction unmatched. Germline loops: CDR1 SGHTA, CDR2 FQGNSA.

CDR3 in amino acids: CASSRGTGTSGRGEQYF. Written as DNA, the CDR3 is TGTGCCAGCAGTCGAGGAACCGGGACTAGCGGGAGAGGCGAGCAGTACTTC. V is TRBV27 and J is TRBJ2-7; 14 nucleotides line up with TRBD2. The V gene end was trimmed by 5 bases and the J gene end by 6 bases; junction bases not matched to a gene: 12. Per germline, CDR1 MNHEY and CDR2 SMNVEV (reference sequence). The CDR3 covers 17 residues.

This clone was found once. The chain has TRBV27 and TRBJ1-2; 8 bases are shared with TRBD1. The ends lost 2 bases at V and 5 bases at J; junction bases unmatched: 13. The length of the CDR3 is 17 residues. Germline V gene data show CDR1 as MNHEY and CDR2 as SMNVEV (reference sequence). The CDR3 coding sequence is TGTGCCAGCAGTTTACTTTTTTCAGGGGGCCCCCGGTATGGCTACACCTTC. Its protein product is CASSLLFSGGPRYGYTF.